This entry lists 13 T cell receptor beta chains sequenced from one sample in a study of T cells in women clearing cervical HPV infection. The repertoire was sequenced with immunoSEQ multiplex PCR; TCRdb's copy has only in-frame clones and lacks some. The table lists 30,000 to 45,000 clones. Sequenced material: blood buffy coat. Receptors originate from a woman between 18 and 70 years old with a cervical HPV16 infection that either progressed to CIN3+ or cleared (not recorded which).

Regarding this clone: The sequence runs out 3 residues before the end of the CDR3; the remainder is reconstructed from the germline J gene. V and J are TRBV18 and TRBJ2-1; D possibly corresponds to TRBD2 (5 bases). The germline V gene has CDR1 KGHSH and CDR2 LQKENI. Between the trimmed V and J ends, which lost 3 bases and 2 bases, there was a span of 14 bases. The CDR3 has 16 amino acids. The CDR3 loop is CASSPSGRSPYNEQFF. The CDR3 bases that were read are TGTGCCAGCTCACCGAGCGGACGATCCCCCTACAATGAG.

Remarks on this clone: The read halts 3 residues ahead of the CDR3 end, with the missing end drawn from the germline J gene. The rearrangement uses TRBV5-1 and TRBJ2-5, with 9 bases that match TRBD1. This CDR3 spans 15 amino acids. Unmatched junction bases numbered 4, after V lost 4 bases and J lost 0 bases. The germline V gene has CDR1 SGHRS and CDR2 YFSETQ. CDR3 DNA (partial): TGCGCCAGCAGCATCGGACAGGGGAACCAAGAGACC. Its protein product is CASSIGQGNQET. The entire CDR3 sequence reads CASSIGQGNQETQYF.

As regards this clone: The read terminates 3 residues ahead of where the CDR3 ends, so the germline J gene completes it. The chain carries TRBV18 and TRBJ1-5; TRBD1 agrees at 7 bases. The CDR3 totals 15 residues. Germline loops: CDR1 KGHSH, CDR2 LQKENI. With 2 bases clipped from V and 6 bases from J, the junction kept 7 bases outside the gene matches. CDR3 region: CASSPEQGPSQPQHF. Partial CDR3 DNA: TGTGCCAGCTCACCAGAACAGGGGCCGAGTCAGCCC. The full variable domain, with the rest looked up from reference TRBV18 and TRBJ1-5, is NAGVMQNPRHLVRRRGQEARLRCSPMKGHSHVYWYRQLPEEGLKFMVYLQKENIIDESGMPKERFSAEFPKEGPSILRIQQVVRGDSAAYFCASSPEQGPSQPQHFGDGTRLSIL.

Of note for this clone: The read finishes 3 residues shy of the CDR3 end, and the germline J gene is used to complete it. This sequence joins TRBV5-6 and TRBJ2-3, with unresolved D. The CDR3 sequence is 15 residues long. Germline V gene data show CDR1 as SGHDT and CDR2 as YYEEEE. The V end lost 2 bases, the J end lost 0 bases, and 10 bases lay between the germline ends. The CDR3 protein is CASSFSVTSTDTQYF. The CDR3 bases that were read are TGTGCCAGCAGCTTTTCAGTGACTAGCACAGATACG.

Regarding this clone: The read ends 3 residues before the CDR3 terminus; that terminus is restored from the germline J gene. This chain joins TRBV10-3 and TRBJ1-5; D is possibly TRBD1 (5 bases). The V end was cut by 5 bases, the J end by 6 bases, with 23 bases between. This CDR3 comprises 17 residues. Germline V gives CDR1 ENHRY, CDR2 SYGVKD. Partial CDR3 DNA: TGTGCCATCAGTTCGAAGGAATCCCAGGGCATGGGTCAGCCC. It encodes CAISSKESQGMGQP. The whole CDR3 reads CAISSKESQGMGQPQHF.

A note on this clone: The read ends 3 residues early relative to the CDR3; the germline J gene fills the gap. The chain is built from TRBV12-3 or TRBV12-4 and TRBJ1-1; tentatively, D is TRBD1 (6 bases). This CDR3 contains 13 residues. The germline V and J ends were trimmed by 4 bases and 5 bases, with 11 bases remaining between them. CDR3 DNA (partial): TGTGCCAGCAGTTCACAGGGTTCGACTGAA. This sequence encodes CASSSQGSTE. In full, the CDR3 reads CASSSQGSTEAFF.

Remarks on this clone: The CDR3 goes on 3 residues after the read ends, and that part is filled in from the germline J gene. V and J are TRBV20-1 and TRBJ2-7; 7 nucleotides align to TRBD1. The germline V gene has CDR1 DFQATT and CDR2 SNEGSKA (reference sequence). This CDR3 has 19 residues. The V gene end was trimmed by 0 bases and the J gene end by 2 bases; junction bases not matched to a gene: 19. CDR3 in amino acids: CSARDGSRGPFSTAYEQYF. The CDR3 bases that were read are TGCAGTGCTAGAGATGGGTCTAGGGGGCCCTTCTCCACCGCCTACGAG.

A word on this clone: The read ends 3 residues early relative to the CDR3; the germline J gene fills the gap. The V gene is TRBV7-3, the J gene TRBJ2-5, with 14 nucleotides matching TRBD2. Germline lookup yields CDR1 SGHTA and CDR2 FQGTGA. J gave up 3 bases and V 6 bases, and 12 bases lay outside the gene matches. The CDR3 runs to 18 residues. CDR3 in amino acids: CASSPNGLAGGKKETQYF. The CDR3 DNA, read in part, is TGTGCCAGCAGTCCAAACGGACTAGCGGGGGGCAAGAAAGAGACC.

As regards this clone: The read gets to within 3 residues of the CDR3 end, and the germline J gene fills in the rest. The V gene is TRBV3-1 (or the pseudogene TRBV3-2), the J gene TRBJ1-2; no definite D call. Trimming pared 1 base from V and 4 bases from J, leaving 10 bases between. The V gene's germline CDR1 is LGHDT and CDR2 YNNKEL (reference sequence). The CDR3 is 14 amino acids. CDR3 sequence reads: CASSQATSTYGYTF. CDR3 bases read: TGTGCCAGCAGCCAAGCCACAAGTACCTATGGC.

Of note for this clone: The DNA ends 3 residues before the CDR3 does, and the rest of the CDR3 is filled in from the germline J gene. This chain joins TRBV19 and TRBJ2-2, with 7 bases matching TRBD1. CDR3 length equals 15 residues. V was pared by 5 bases and J by 6 bases, with 9 bases of the junction left unmatched. Germline V gene data show CDR1 as LNHDA and CDR2 as SQIVND (reference sequence). Here the CDR3 reads CASSSPRGRPGELFF. The CDR3 bases that were read are TGTGCCAGTAGTTCCCCAAGGGGGCGGCCCGGGGAG. Complete variable domain (other parts from reference TRBV19 and TRBJ2-2): DGGITQSPKYLFRKEGQNVTLSCEQNLNHDAMYWYRQDPGQGLRLIYYSQIVNDFQKGDIAEGYSVSREKKESFPLTVTSAQKNPTAFYLCASSSPRGRPGELFFGEGSRLTVL.

In the case of this clone: The CDR3 end lies 3 residues beyond the end of the read and is filled in from the germline J gene. V gene TRBV5-6 combines with J gene TRBJ2-1; D is perhaps TRBD2 (5 bases). Per germline, CDR1 SGHDT and CDR2 YYEEEE. The CDR3 extends over 15 amino acids. Trimming removed 6 bases at V and 1 base at J, with 14 bases between. CDR3 sequence reads: CASILLGGSYNEQFF. The CDR3 DNA, read in part, is TGTGCCAGCATCCTACTAGGTGGGTCCTACAATGAG.

Details on this clone: The CDR3 end is not reached by the read, which stops 3 residues before it; the germline J gene fills it in. The chain combines TRBV2 with TRBJ2-7; D is possibly TRBD2 (7 bases). Trimming stripped 8 bases from V and 4 bases from J, with 21 bases between. The CDR3 length is 15 residues. Looked up from germline, CDR1 is SNHLY and CDR2 is FYNNEI. CDR3 DNA, as far as it was read: TGTGCCAGCGGCGGGGGCCCAAACCCGCCGTACGAG. It translates to CASGGGPNPPYE. The full CDR3 reads CASGGGPNPPYEQYF.

Remarks on this clone: The sequence runs out 3 residues before the end of the CDR3; the remainder is reconstructed from the germline J gene. V gene TRBV12-3 or TRBV12-4 combines with J gene TRBJ2-1, with D maybe TRBD2 (6 bases). Trimming removed 3 bases from V and 9 bases from J, with 12 bases in between. The CDR3 is made up of 13 amino acids. Incomplete CDR3 DNA: TGTGCCAGCAGTTTTGGGGGGTGGGGTGAG. Encoded protein: CASSFGGWGE. In full, the CDR3 reads CASSFGGWGEQFF.